The rows below give T cell receptor beta chains drawn from one sample of a study of T cells after yellow fever vaccination. TCRdb analysed the 5' RACE reads with MiXCR anew, one entry per CDR3 protein. This sample has a few hundred thousand distinct CDR3 sequences; approximately 4% occur once, and the top ten carry 20% to 25%. The sequencing used PBMCs, collected 5 days after the yellow fever booster vaccination. The receptors shown here come from a man younger than 35 who received the YFV17D yellow fever vaccine. Each CDR3 is given with its conserved first and last residue. The order of the fields is J gene, V gene, D gene, clone size, CDR3 length, CDR3 DNA, CDR3 protein. D genes are given only for firm matches. Only part of the rows carry a size: once, few, many, or a class if the clone is expanded.

J gene: TRBJ2-4; V gene: TRBV7-2; D gene: .; clone size: few; CDR3 length: 17; CDR3 DNA: TGTGCCAGCAGTCGAACTAGCTTAGTCCTCAGCAAAAACATTCAGTACTTC; CDR3 protein: CASSRTSLVLSKNIQYF
J gene: TRBJ1-4; V gene: TRBV29-1; D gene: .; clone size: .; CDR3 length: 13; CDR3 DNA: TGCAGCGTCGCAGGGCCAACTAATGAAAAACTGTTTTTT; CDR3 protein: CSVAGPTNEKLFF
J gene: TRBJ2-1; V gene: TRBV20-1; D gene: .; clone size: few; CDR3 length: 11; CDR3 DNA: TGCAGTGCTAGCGGGGGAGGTGAGCAGTTCTTC; CDR3 protein: CSASGGGEQFF
J gene: TRBJ2-2; V gene: TRBV4-1; D gene: .; clone size: few; CDR3 length: 14; CDR3 DNA: TGCGCCAGCAGCCAAGTCATTCTAGCCGGGGAGCTGTTTTTT; CDR3 protein: CASSQVILAGELFF
J gene: TRBJ1-5; V gene: TRBV3-1; D gene: .; clone size: few; CDR3 length: 14; CDR3 DNA: TGTGCCAGCAGCCAAGGCGCCGCCGATCAGCCCCAGCATTTT; CDR3 protein: CASSQGAADQPQHF
J gene: TRBJ1-1; V gene: TRBV19; D gene: TRBD1; clone size: .; CDR3 length: 13; CDR3 DNA: TGTGCCAGTAGTAGACAGGGCTTCACTGAAGCTTTCTTT; CDR3 protein: CASSRQGFTEAFF
J gene: TRBJ2-2; V gene: TRBV11-2; D gene: TRBD2; clone size: .; CDR3 length: 19; CDR3 DNA: TGTGCCAGCAGCTTAGATCTCAGGCTAGCGGGGGGCCACACCGGGGAGCTGTTTTTT; CDR3 protein: CASSLDLRLAGGHTGELFF
J gene: TRBJ1-1; V gene: TRBV5-4; D gene: TRBD1; clone size: .; CDR3 length: 13; CDR3 DNA: TGTGCCAGCAGCCCGGGACAGGGGGGAACAGCTTTCTTT; CDR3 protein: CASSPGQGGTAFF
J gene: TRBJ2-3; V gene: TRBV7-6; D gene: TRBD2; clone size: many; CDR3 length: 16; CDR3 DNA: TGTGCCAGCAGCCGATCCAGTGGGCGGGGGGCAGATACGCAGTATTTT; CDR3 protein: CASSRSSGRGADTQYF
J gene: TRBJ2-6; V gene: TRBV12-3/TRBV12-4; D gene: .; clone size: few; CDR3 length: 16; CDR3 DNA: TGTGCCAGCAGTTTTCGGTCGAACTCTGGGGCCAACGTCCTGACTTTC; CDR3 protein: CASSFRSNSGANVLTF
J gene: TRBJ2-7; V gene: TRBV27; D gene: .; clone size: few; CDR3 length: 14; CDR3 DNA: TGTGCCAGCAGTTTATCAGGCAGCTACTACGAGCAGTACTTC; CDR3 protein: CASSLSGSYYEQYF
J gene: TRBJ2-1; V gene: TRBV4-2; D gene: TRBD2; clone size: many; CDR3 length: 13; CDR3 DNA: TGTGCCAGCAGCCCAGGACTAGTTGATGAGCAGTTCTTC; CDR3 protein: CASSPGLVDEQFF
J gene: TRBJ2-3; V gene: TRBV4-1; D gene: TRBD2; clone size: few; CDR3 length: 17; CDR3 DNA: TGCGCCAGCAGCCAAACGTCAGCGGGGGGGCGCACAGATACGCAGTATTTT; CDR3 protein: CASSQTSAGGRTDTQYF
J gene: TRBJ1-1; V gene: TRBV29-1; D gene: .; clone size: many; CDR3 length: 12; CDR3 DNA: TGCAGCGTGTCCCACAGGAACACTGAAGCTTTCTTT; CDR3 protein: CSVSHRNTEAFF
J gene: TRBJ2-5; V gene: TRBV20-1; D gene: TRBD1; clone size: .; CDR3 length: 14; CDR3 DNA: TGCAGTGCTAGGGAGGACAGGGGGACGGAGACCCAGTACTTC; CDR3 protein: CSAREDRGTETQYF
J gene: TRBJ2-3; V gene: TRBV7-2; D gene: TRBD1; clone size: many; CDR3 length: 14; CDR3 DNA: TGTGCCAGCAGCTTAAGGGGGCACCCAGATACGCAGTATTTT; CDR3 protein: CASSLRGHPDTQYF
J gene: TRBJ2-2; V gene: TRBV4-2; D gene: .; clone size: many; CDR3 length: 16; CDR3 DNA: TGTGCCAGCAGCCAGGTGGGGGCGAGAGTCACCGGGGAGCTGTTTTTT; CDR3 protein: CASSQVGARVTGELFF
J gene: TRBJ2-2; V gene: TRBV3-1; D gene: .; clone size: .; CDR3 length: 13; CDR3 DNA: TGTGCCAGCAGCCAGATAAGGGCCGGGGAGCTGTTTTTT; CDR3 protein: CASSQIRAGELFF
J gene: TRBJ1-2; V gene: TRBV5-1; D gene: .; clone size: .; CDR3 length: 14; CDR3 DNA: TGCGCCAGCAGCTTAACCGCCATGGGGAATGGCTACACCTTC; CDR3 protein: CASSLTAMGNGYTF
J gene: TRBJ2-7; V gene: TRBV7-2; D gene: .; clone size: few; CDR3 length: 14; CDR3 DNA: TGTGCCAGCAGCCCAGACAGGACGCGCTACGAGCAGTACTTC; CDR3 protein: CASSPDRTRYEQYF
J gene: TRBJ2-2; V gene: TRBV7-2; D gene: TRBD1; clone size: .; CDR3 length: 15; CDR3 DNA: TGTGCCAGCAGCTTCGGACAGGGGGCTTCCGGGGAGCTGTTTTTT; CDR3 protein: CASSFGQGASGELFF
J gene: TRBJ2-7; V gene: TRBV7-4; D gene: .; clone size: .; CDR3 length: 17; CDR3 DNA: TGTGCCAGCAGCTCGAATCACACTTGCGGCAGTACCTACGAGCAGTACTTC; CDR3 protein: CASSSNHTCGSTYEQYF
J gene: TRBJ1-1; V gene: TRBV5-1; D gene: .; clone size: .; CDR3 length: 15; CDR3 DNA: TGCGCCAGCAGCCTCGGGACACATTTGAACACTGAAGCTTTCTTT; CDR3 protein: CASSLGTHLNTEAFF
J gene: TRBJ1-5; V gene: TRBV20-1; D gene: .; clone size: .; CDR3 length: 14; CDR3 DNA: TGCAGTGCTAGTCAGGGCAGAGGGCGTCAGCCCCAGCATTTT; CDR3 protein: CSASQGRGRQPQHF
J gene: TRBJ2-7; V gene: TRBV5-6; D gene: TRBD2; clone size: .; CDR3 length: 15; CDR3 DNA: TGTGCCAGCAGCCAGCGACTAGCGGGGCTCTACGAGCAGTACTTC; CDR3 protein: CASSQRLAGLYEQYF
J gene: TRBJ2-5; V gene: TRBV7-2; D gene: .; clone size: .; CDR3 length: 14; CDR3 DNA: TGTGCCAGCAGCTTAGATCTGGGTTCGGCGACCCAGTACTTC; CDR3 protein: CASSLDLGSATQYF
J gene: TRBJ1-2; V gene: TRBV24-1; D gene: .; clone size: many; CDR3 length: 13; CDR3 DNA: TGTGCCACCAGTGCTCCAGGGTCATATGGCTACACCTTC; CDR3 protein: CATSAPGSYGYTF
J gene: TRBJ1-5; V gene: TRBV4-1; D gene: .; clone size: .; CDR3 length: 15; CDR3 DNA: TGCGCCAGCAGCCAAGAGGTAAAGGGTCTTCAGCCCCAGCATTTT; CDR3 protein: CASSQEVKGLQPQHF
J gene: TRBJ1-1; V gene: TRBV20-1; D gene: TRBD1; clone size: few; CDR3 length: 15; CDR3 DNA: TGCAGTGCCGAATATGACAGGGTCGGGGGGACTGAAGCTTTCTTT; CDR3 protein: CSAEYDRVGGTEAFF